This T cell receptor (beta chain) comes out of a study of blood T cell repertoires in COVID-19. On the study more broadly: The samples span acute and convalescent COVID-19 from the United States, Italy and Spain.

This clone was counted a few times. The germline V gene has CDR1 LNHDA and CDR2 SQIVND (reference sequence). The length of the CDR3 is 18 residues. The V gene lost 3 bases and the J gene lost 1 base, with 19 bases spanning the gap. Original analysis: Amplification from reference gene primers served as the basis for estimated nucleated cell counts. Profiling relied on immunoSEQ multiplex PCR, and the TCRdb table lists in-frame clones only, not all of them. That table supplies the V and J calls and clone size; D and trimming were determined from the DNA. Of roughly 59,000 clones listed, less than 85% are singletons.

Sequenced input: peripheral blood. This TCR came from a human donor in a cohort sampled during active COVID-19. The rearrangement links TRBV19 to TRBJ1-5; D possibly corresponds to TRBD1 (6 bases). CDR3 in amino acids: CASSIGAGVKRSNQPQHF. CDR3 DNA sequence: TGTGCCAGTAGTATTGGCGCAGGGGTCAAGAGGAGCAATCAGCCCCAGCATTTT.